The rows below give T cell receptor beta chains drawn from one sample of a study of T cells after somatic rescue of genetic block. Generated by immunoSEQ multiplex PCR, the TCRdb table keeps only in-frame clones and is missing some. Of roughly 55,000 clones listed, about 96% are singletons. Sequenced: peripheral blood mononuclear cells (PBMCs). These receptors originate from a child younger than two. Both conserved end residues are part of each CDR3. Each record gives: V gene, clone size, J gene, D gene, CDR3 DNA, CDR3 protein. D genes are given only for firm matches. Only part of the rows carry a size: once, few, many, or a class if the clone is expanded.

>TRBV4-2|.|TRBJ2-7|.
TGTGCCAGCAGCTCCCACGACGGCTTCTTTCAGTACTTC
CASSSHDGFFQYF
>TRBV2|.|TRBJ2-2|.
TGTGCCAGCAGCCGGGGACGAGCGAACACCGGGGAGCTGTTTTTT
CASSRGRANTGELFF
>TRBV29-1|once|TRBJ2-7|TRBD2
TGCAGAACCATCGGGACTAGCGGCTACGAGCAGTACTTC
CRTIGTSGYEQYF
>TRBV7-6|.|TRBJ2-5|TRBD1
TGTGCCAGCAGCCCCTCGGGACAGGGGGGGGGAGAGACCCAGTACTTC
CASSPSGQGGGETQYF
>TRBV5-1|few|TRBJ2-1|TRBD2
TGCGCCAGCAGCTTGGCTAGCGGGAACTGGGGTGAGCAGTTCTTC
CASSLASGNWGEQFF
>TRBV7-9|.|TRBJ1-2|.
TGTGCCAGCAGCTTAGTAGGAGGGGGCTACACCTTC
CASSLVGGGYTF
>TRBV11-2|.|TRBJ1-1|.
TGTGCCAGCAGCTTAACGGCATGGGGCACTGAAGCTTTCTTT
CASSLTAWGTEAFF
>TRBV25-1|.|TRBJ2-1|.
TGTGCCAGCAGTGAAGGGGGCTCCTACAATGAGCAGTTCTTC
CASSEGGSYNEQFF
>TRBV5-4|.|TRBJ2-2|TRBD2
TGTGCCAGCAGGGCGGGGTCTAGCGGCAGTGGGCCCGGGGAGCTGTTTTTT
CASRAGSSGSGPGELFF
>TRBV6-1|.|TRBJ2-1|.
TGTGCCAGCAGTGAAAAGTGGGATGGGGATGAGCAGTTCTTC
CASSEKWDGDEQFF
>TRBV28|few|TRBJ2-7|TRBD2
TGTGCCAGCAGTTTACTAGCGGGCTCCTACGAGCAGTACTTC
CASSLLAGSYEQYF
>TRBV5-3|few|TRBJ1-2|.
TGTGCCAGAAGGTGTAGGGGAAACTATGGCTACACCTTC
CARRCRGNYGYTF
>TRBV5-4|.|TRBJ2-1|TRBD2
TGTGCCAGCAGTCTCAAGCGGGAGGGCTCCTACAATGAGCAGTTCTTC
CASSLKREGSYNEQFF
>TRBV10-1|.|TRBJ2-1|TRBD2
TGCGCCAGCAGCGACCCACTAGCGAGCTCCTACAATGAGCAGTTCTTC
CASSDPLASSYNEQFF
>TRBV5-1|.|TRBJ1-1|.
TGCGCCAGCAGCCTTACTACAGGGCTCACTGAAGCTTTCTTT
CASSLTTGLTEAFF
>TRBV5-6|.|TRBJ2-7|TRBD1
TGTGCCAGCAGCTCGGGACAGGGGTACGAGCAGTACTTC
CASSSGQGYEQYF